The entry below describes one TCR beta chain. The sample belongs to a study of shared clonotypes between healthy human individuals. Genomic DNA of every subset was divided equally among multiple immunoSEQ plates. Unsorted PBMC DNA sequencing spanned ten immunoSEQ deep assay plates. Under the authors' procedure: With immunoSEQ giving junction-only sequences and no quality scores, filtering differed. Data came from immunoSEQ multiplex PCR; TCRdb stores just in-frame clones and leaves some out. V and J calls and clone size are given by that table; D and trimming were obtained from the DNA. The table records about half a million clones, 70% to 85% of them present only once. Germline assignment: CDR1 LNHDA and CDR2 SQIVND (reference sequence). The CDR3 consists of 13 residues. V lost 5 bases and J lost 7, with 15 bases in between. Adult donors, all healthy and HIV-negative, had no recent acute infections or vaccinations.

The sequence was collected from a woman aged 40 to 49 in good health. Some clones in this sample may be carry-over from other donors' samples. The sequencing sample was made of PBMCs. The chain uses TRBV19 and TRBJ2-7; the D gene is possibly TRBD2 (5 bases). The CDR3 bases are TGTGCCAGTAGTGGTACTAGAGACGGTGAGCAGTACTTC. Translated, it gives CASSGTRDGEQYF.